This record looks at one T cell receptor (beta chain) sequence and its context. Germline V gives CDR1 MGHDK, CDR2 SYGVNS. The CDR3 loop spans 15 amino acids. V was shortened by 6 bases and J by 3 bases, with 17 bases between the two germline ends. Authors' methods: Nucleated cell counts were estimated from reference gene primer amplification. The protocol was immunoSEQ multiplex PCR, while the TCRdb copy is restricted to in-frame clones and leaves out a portion. Clonal size and the V and J genes are those of that table, whereas D and trimming came from the DNA. The data show more than 200,000 clones, 88% seen once. These data belong to a study of blood T cell repertoires in COVID-19. Study-wide background: Nucleic acid was either cDNA or gDNA, and it came from T cells, B-cell-depleted T cells, or PBMCs.

Sequenced material: peripheral blood. The chain employs TRBV25-1 and TRBJ1-1; D ambiguous. The clonotype was recovered from an older man with acute or convalescent COVID-19. The CDR3 DNA sequence: TGTGCCAGCAGCGCCCTATCGGGTTATGACACTGAAGCTTTCTTT. Its protein is CASSALSGYDTEAFF.